This T cell receptor beta chain was captured by sequencing in a study of long-term antiretroviral therapy in people with HIV. Study summary: Samples collected earliest predate the 2015 immediate-ART recommendation by about a decade.

Survey-level resolution applied to immunoSEQ assay v3.0. The repertoire was sequenced with immunoSEQ multiplex PCR; TCRdb's copy has only in-frame clones and lacks some. The sample yields 30,000 to 40,000 clones, over 75% seen once. This clone appeared once. Its antigen is as yet unknown. General observations from the study: Once patients were on ART, diversity went higher but still fell short of transplant donor controls. In the period from the mid-2000s to the late 2010s, blood was collected, possibly under older ART regimens.

Specimen: unsorted PBMCs, collected 1.5 years after starting antiretroviral therapy. This clonotype was sampled from a man aged 18 to 35 with HIV.

The CDR3 sequence is CASSQESQAGVRNEQFF. CDR3 nucleotide sequence: TGTGCCAGCAGCCAAGAATCGCAAGCGGGAGTGCGTAATGAGCAGTTCTTC. This chain joins TRBV14 and TRBJ2-1; 8 nucleotides agree with TRBD2. Germline CDR1 is SGHDN and CDR2 is FVKESK. J lost 7 bases, V lost 0 bases, and 11 bases had no gene match. The CDR3 consists of 17 residues.